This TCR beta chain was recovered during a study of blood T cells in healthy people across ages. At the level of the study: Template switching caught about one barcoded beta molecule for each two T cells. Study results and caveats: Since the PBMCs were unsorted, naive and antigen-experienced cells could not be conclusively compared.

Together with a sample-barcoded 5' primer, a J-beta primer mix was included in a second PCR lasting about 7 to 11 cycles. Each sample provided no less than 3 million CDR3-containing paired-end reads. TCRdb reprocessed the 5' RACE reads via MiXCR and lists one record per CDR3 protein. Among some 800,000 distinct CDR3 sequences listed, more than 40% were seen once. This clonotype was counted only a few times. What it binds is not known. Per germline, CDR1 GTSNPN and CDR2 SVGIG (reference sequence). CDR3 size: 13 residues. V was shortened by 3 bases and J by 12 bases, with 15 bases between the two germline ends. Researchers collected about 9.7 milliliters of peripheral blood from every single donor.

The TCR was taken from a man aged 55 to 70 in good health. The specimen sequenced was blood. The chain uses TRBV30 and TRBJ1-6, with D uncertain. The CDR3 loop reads CAWSDGPIVPLHF. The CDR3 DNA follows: TGTGCCTGGAGCGACGGCCCTATCGTACCCCTCCACTTT.